This T cell receptor beta chain was retrieved from a study of OX40 agonist ivuxolimab in advanced cancers. With regard to the full study: Ivuxolimab was a fully human IgG2 agonistic monoclonal antibody targeting the costimulatory receptor OX40 (CD134). Of the 50 or so patients in dose escalation, some 20 had hepatocellular carcinoma, roughly 15 had melanoma, 9 had renal cell carcinoma and 9 had head and neck cancer. Intravenous ivuxolimab was administered to patients every 2 weeks at six dose levels: 0.01, 0.1, 0.3, 1.5, 3 and 10 mg/kg. Prior anti-PD-1, anti-PD-L1 or anti-CTLA-4 therapy was permitted, and checkpoint inhibitors had been received by around 39% of dose-escalation patients. In the dose-escalation cohort, more than 75% of patients were male, and the mean age was about 55 years, with a range of about 20 to 90. The paper covers the monotherapy dose-escalation part of the phase I ivuxolimab trial, which included N of about 50 patients. The point of sequencing TCRbeta in the periphery was to test whether ivuxolimab changed TCR sequence diversity and drove clonal T-cell expansion. Partial responses occurred in three dose-escalation patients, of whom one had hepatocellular carcinoma and two had cutaneous melanoma. On the study overall, not on this receptor specifically: Partial responders in the 0.1-3.0 mg/kg groups had among the lowest normalized peripheral clonal expansion, especially among CD8+ T cells. At doses of 0.1 to 3.0 mg/kg, clonal expansion of both CD4+ and CD8+ blood T cells was observed from baseline to week 6. Low levels of normalized T-cell clonal expansion were also seen in some patients who did not respond. Antigen specificity was not determined for the clonally expanded peripheral T cells. After ivuxolimab, CD8+ T cells had more expanded clones than CD4+ T cells on average.

On this clone: The antigen this receptor binds is unknown. No much larger clone exists at a distance of one base, and base qualities are not known.

To sequence the TCRbeta CDR3 region, genomic DNA was isolated from the sorted cells. The immunoSEQ Assay was used for sequencing of TCRbeta CDR3 regions. TCRdb re-hosts the immuneACCESS table, in-frame sequences only. Its copies lack some clones; in the studies checked, an unresolved V gene accounts for under half of them, and the cause for the rest is not known. The sample table lists tens of thousands of clones, about 88% of them with a count of one. The ten largest clones capture roughly 1.5% of the sample. The trial excluded patients who had a history of autoimmune disease or who were on systemic immunosuppression. In every dose cohort, peripheral blood was drawn for TCR sequencing at baseline, cycle 4 day 1, and cycle 7 day 1. Samples were obtained from an open-label, multicenter, first-in-human phase I dose-escalation trial of ivuxolimab. Adults with locally advanced or metastatic head and neck squamous cell, hepatocellular, melanoma or renal cell carcinoma were enrolled in the trial. Before TCR sequencing, CD4+ T cells and CD8+ T cells were sorted from peripheral blood as separate populations.

The germline V gene (reference sequence) provides CDR1 GTSNPN and CDR2 SVGIG. Cut back by 5 bases and 7 bases, the V and J ends lie 14 bases apart. Spanning cysteine to phenylalanine, the CDR3 consists of 12 amino acids. The kept DNA is CDR3 alone, 36 bases in frame from the first base. The TCR was taken from an adult with an advanced solid tumor such as melanoma, head and neck, liver or kidney cancer. This sequence uses TRBV30 and TRBJ1-2; no D segment can be confidently identified. Sequences were derived from CD4+ or CD8+ T cells sorted from blood, sampled in a trial of the OX40 agonist ivuxolimab. The CDR3 protein: CAWGDAGRGYTF. The sequenced DNA: TGTGCCTGGGGAGATGCCGGACGTGGCTACACCTTC. The CDR3 plus the reference TRBV30 and TRBJ1-2 genes for the other parts give the full variable domain: SQTIHQWPATLVQPVGSPLSLECTVEGTSNPNLYWYRQAAGRGLQLLFYSVGIGQISSEVPQNLSASRPQDRQFILSSKKLLLSDSGFYLCAWGDAGRGYTFGSGTRLTVV.